The count of the clone carrying this TCR beta chain is one. The data belong to a study of T cell responses to AZD1222 COVID-19 vaccine. Study-wide context: Second doses were pooled across both intervals (about 4 or about 12 weeks).

Repertoires were generated with immunoSEQ multiplex PCR, while TCRdb's copy carries only in-frame clones and drops some. The sample has about 140,000 clones, 88% seen once. This CDR3 contains 18 residues. The germline V and J ends were trimmed by 1 base and 2 bases, with 18 bases remaining between them. CDR1 is SGHTA, CDR2 FQGNSA, per germline. The chain combines TRBV7-2 with TRBJ1-5; D not resolved. The sample was peripheral blood, taken on day 0 of AZD1222 vaccination. The clonotype originates from an adult in good health. The CDR3 coding sequence is TGTGCCAGCAGCTTAGGAGGGTGGTATAGTGTCGGCAATCAGCCCCAGCATTTT. Translation gives CASSLGGWYSVGNQPQHF.